The present TCR beta chain was sequenced within a study of shared clonotypes between healthy human individuals. TCRdb's table, derived via immunoSEQ multiplex PCR, lists solely in-frame clones and lacks some. The table records a few hundred thousand clones, approximately 97% of them present only once. Germline CDR1 reads MDHEN; CDR2 reads SYDVKM. CDR3 length: 18 residues. Trimming removed 0 bases from V and 4 bases from J, with 22 bases in between. The clonotype was recovered from a man aged 25 to 45 in good health. The chain recombines TRBV28 with TRBJ2-7, with D maybe TRBD1 (6 bases). Specimen: memory CD8+ T cells sorted from blood. Regarding subset: CD45RO+ cells pooled with CCR7-negative TemRA cells. CDR3 in amino acids: CASSLWAPYRVGVYEQYF. DNA for the CDR3: TGTGCCAGCAGTTTATGGGCTCCGTACAGGGTAGGGGTTTACGAGCAGTACTTC.